These 23 T cell receptor beta chains came from one sample sequenced in a study of blood T cell repertoires in COVID-19. Clones were sequenced by immunoSEQ multiplex PCR, and TCRdb holds only the in-frame ones, with some missing. The sample consists of some 180,000 clones, approximately 90% of them appearing once. Source material: peripheral blood. These TCRs come from a young man with COVID-19, enrolled during active disease.

CDR3 in DNA: TGTGCCAGCAGCTTAGGCCGCGGGACGGGAGGCAAAAACATTCAGTACTTC. Encoded protein: CASSLGRGTGGKNIQYF. This chain links TRBV13 with TRBJ2-4; TRBD2 matches 7 bases. The germline CDR1 and CDR2 sequences are PRHDT and FYEKMQ (reference sequence). With 0 bases clipped from V and 3 bases from J, the junction kept 8 bases outside the gene matches. CDR3 length: 17 amino acids.

The chain joins TRBV28 to TRBJ2-1, with a possible D match to TRBD1 (5 bases). Germline values: CDR1 MDHEN, CDR2 SYDVKM. V was trimmed by 7 bases and J by 8 bases, leaving 21 bases between them. This CDR3 has 15 amino acids. The CDR3 sequence is CASIPQGQTRHEQFF. CDR3 DNA: TGTGCCAGCATCCCCCAGGGTCAGACTCGCCATGAGCAGTTCTTC.

This clone occurred once. The chain links TRBV7-2 to TRBJ2-1; 7 bases are shared with TRBD2. The V and J ends lost 1 base and 6 bases, in that order; junction bases with no gene match: 15. The CDR3 covers 18 residues. Germline-derived CDR1 and CDR2 are SGHTA and FQGNSA. In DNA form, the CDR3 reads TGTGCCAGCAGCTTAGTAGTCACGCTCGGCGGGAGTGGCAATGAGCAGTTCTTC. Protein sequence: CASSLVVTLGGSGNEQFF.

The V and J genes are TRBV29-1 and TRBJ2-3; no definite D call. Germline V CDR1 and CDR2: SQVTM, ANQGSEA. This CDR3 is built from 14 residues. V dropped 6 bases and J dropped 2 bases, with 15 bases sitting between them. The CDR3 DNA is TGCAGCGTCCCTACCTATCCGGTCACAGATACGCAGTATTTT. Protein product: CSVPTYPVTDTQYF.

The chain combines TRBV29-1 with TRBJ2-7; TRBD1 agrees at 9 bases. CDR1 is SQVTM and CDR2 is ANQGSEA in the germline V gene. With V trimmed by 6 bases and J by 10 bases, 13 bases remained unmatched. This CDR3 has 13 residues. CDR3 coding DNA: TGCAGCGTGGCACAGGGGGCAGGCCATATACAGTACTTC. Amino acid sequence: CSVAQGAGHIQYF.

This clone was seen once. The V call is TRBV18, the J call TRBJ1-4; 9 nucleotides match TRBD1. Germline assignment: CDR1 KGHSH and CDR2 LQKENI. This CDR3 spans 15 amino acids. The V gene end was trimmed by 2 bases and the J gene end by 7 bases; junction bases not matched to a gene: 5. The CDR3 sequence: CASSPRQGGSEKLFF. Written as DNA, the CDR3 is TGTGCCAGCTCACCAAGACAGGGGGGCTCTGAAAAACTGTTTTTT.

J is TRBJ2-1 and V is TRBV18; TRBD2 aligns across 12 bases. The V and J ends lost 1 base and 6 bases, in that order; junction bases with no gene match: 7. The CDR3 is 17 amino acids. The germline V gene encodes CDR1 KGHSH and CDR2 LQKENI. The CDR3 protein is CASSPLALAGGRNEQFF. In DNA form, the CDR3 reads TGTGCCAGCTCACCACTGGCGCTAGCGGGAGGGCGCAATGAGCAGTTCTTC.

This clone has just one count. The J gene is TRBJ2-7, the V gene TRBV28, with TRBD2 matching 8 bases. This CDR3 is built from 15 residues. The V segment lost 7 bases and the J segment 0 bases; nucleotides outside the gene matches: 8. Per germline, CDR1 MDHEN and CDR2 SYDVKM. CDR3 sequence: CASIRTSSSSYEQYF. CDR3 sequence (DNA): TGTGCCAGCATCCGGACTAGCTCTAGCTCCTACGAGCAGTACTTC.

This clone was recorded only once. The chain links TRBV6-5 to TRBJ1-2; D gene ambiguous. Trimming removed 2 bases from V and 8 bases from J, with 9 bases in between. CDR1 is MNHEY, CDR2 SVGAGI, per germline. The CDR3 runs to 12 residues. CDR3 nucleotides: TGTGCCAGCAGTTACGAGGGATGGGGCTACACCTTC. Translation gives CASSYEGWGYTF.

The J gene is TRBJ1-2, the V gene TRBV9; TRBD1 might be the D (6 bases). The CDR3 runs 12 residues. The germline V and J ends were trimmed by 3 bases and 6 bases, with 9 bases remaining between them. In germline, CDR1 is SGDLS, CDR2 YYNGEE. CDR3 nucleotide sequence: TGTGCCAGCAGCGACAGGGTTGATGGCTACACCTTC. Translated, it gives CASSDRVDGYTF.

This rearrangement joins TRBV4-3 to TRBJ1-2; D is unclear. This CDR3 comprises 15 residues. V dropped 0 bases and J dropped 4 bases, with 12 bases sitting between them. Germline V gene lookup returns CDR1 LGHNA and CDR2 YSLEER. CDR3 sequence: CASSQDLGRGYGYTF. The CDR3 DNA sequence: TGCGCCAGCAGCCAAGATCTCGGGAGAGGCTATGGCTACACCTTC.

This chain links TRBV18 with TRBJ2-2; D might be TRBD2 (5 bases). CDR1 is KGHSH, CDR2 LQKENI, per germline. V lost 3 bases, J lost 1 base, and 9 bases lay in between. This CDR3 is 15 amino acids long. In DNA form, the CDR3 reads TGTGCCAGCTCACCGACTACAATGAACACCGGGGAGCTGTTTTTT. Its translation is CASSPTTMNTGELFF. The variable domain in full, completed from reference TRBV18 and TRBJ2-2, reads NAGVMQNPRHLVRRRGQEARLRCSPMKGHSHVYWYRQLPEEGLKFMVYLQKENIIDESGMPKERFSAEFPKEGPSILRIQQVVRGDSAAYFCASSPTTMNTGELFFGEGSRLTVL.

The chain combines TRBV6-5 with TRBJ2-7; 9 bases are shared with TRBD1. Looked up from germline, CDR1 is MNHEY and CDR2 is SVGAGI. V dropped 7 bases and J dropped 5; count of bases not matched to a gene: 12. CDR3 length equals 15 residues. The CDR3 here is CASTPRQGGVHEQYF. In DNA, the CDR3 is TGTGCCAGCACCCCCCGACAGGGGGGCGTCCACGAGCAGTACTTC.

The rearrangement uses TRBV2 and TRBJ1-4; no firm D call. CDR1 is SNHLY and CDR2 is FYNNEI in the germline V gene. Trimming pared 4 bases from V and 8 bases from J, leaving 14 bases between. This CDR3 contains 14 residues. CDR3 bases: TGTGCCAGCAGTGTTCGGCAGGCTCGGGAAAAACTGTTTTTT. Translated, it gives CASSVRQAREKLFF.

This chain uses TRBV15 with TRBJ2-1; D unclear. Germline CDR1 and CDR2: LNHNV and YYDKDF (reference sequence). The CDR3 runs to 17 residues. The V gene lost 4 bases and the J gene lost 6 bases, with 22 bases spanning the gap. The DNA of the CDR3 is TGTGCCACCAGCATGCCCTCCTGGGCAAGGCGATCCAATGAGCAGTTCTTC. It encodes CATSMPSWARRSNEQFF.

V is TRBV4-3 and J is TRBJ2-7, with TRBD1 matching over 7 bases. The CDR3 has 15 residues. J was trimmed by 0 bases and V by 2 bases; bases with no gene match: 4. CDR1 LGHNA and CDR2 YSLEER come from the germline V gene. The CDR3 loop reads CASSQYRGSSYEQYF. CDR3 in DNA: TGCGCCAGCAGCCAATACAGGGGTAGCTCCTACGAGCAGTACTTC.

J is TRBJ2-3 and V is TRBV2, with 12 nucleotides matching TRBD2. From germline, CDR1 is SNHLY and CDR2 FYNNEI. The V gene end was trimmed by 5 bases and the J gene end by 3 bases; junction bases not matched to a gene: 6. The CDR3 length is 16 residues. The DNA of the CDR3 is TGTGCCAGCAGTTCCCGGACTAGCGGGATTACAGATACGCAGTATTTT. Its translation is CASSSRTSGITDTQYF.

The J gene is TRBJ2-7, the V gene TRBV28; the match to TRBD2 covers 8 bases. The CDR3 runs 13 residues. The junction had 5 bases not matched to a gene; V was cut back by 7 bases and J by 3 bases. The germline V gene has CDR1 MDHEN and CDR2 SYDVKM. The chain's CDR3 is CASTGTSFYEQYF. In DNA form, the CDR3 reads TGTGCCAGCACCGGGACTAGTTTCTACGAGCAGTACTTC. Drawing the rest from reference TRBV28 and TRBJ2-7, the complete variable domain is DVKVTQSSRYLVKRTGEKVFLECVQDMDHENMFWYRQDPGLGLRLIYFSYDVKMKEKGDIPEGYSVSREKKERFSLILESASTNQTSMYLCASTGTSFYEQYFGPGTRLTVT.

The chain recombines TRBV24-1 with TRBJ2-1; TRBD2 aligns across 11 bases. V lost 1 base to trimming and J lost 4 bases; unmatched junction nucleotides: 8. CDR1 and CDR2 from the germline V gene are KGHDR and SFDVKD. The CDR3 covers 18 residues. CDR3 region: CATSDFPTSGSAYNEQFF. In DNA form, the CDR3 reads TGTGCCACCAGTGATTTCCCAACTAGCGGGAGTGCTTACAATGAGCAGTTCTTC.

The chain uses TRBV28 and TRBJ2-3; D is perhaps TRBD1 (6 bases). This CDR3 region has 15 residues. V was shortened by 6 bases and J by 6 bases, with 19 bases between the two germline ends. CDR1 and CDR2 from the germline V gene are MDHEN and SYDVKM. CDR3 in DNA: TGTGCCAGCAGCACTGATCAGGGGCCCCGTGATACGCAGTATTTT. Translated, it gives CASSTDQGPRDTQYF.

The sample holds a few counts of this clone. This chain joins TRBV4-3 and TRBJ2-1; 7 nucleotides align to TRBD2. The ends lost 3 bases at V and 2 bases at J; junction bases unmatched: 10. The CDR3 runs 17 residues. The germline V gene encodes CDR1 LGHNA and CDR2 YSLEER. CDR3 in amino acids: CASSHRAGVGAYNEQFF. The CDR3 DNA follows: TGCGCCAGCAGCCACCGGGCGGGAGTGGGGGCCTACAATGAGCAGTTCTTC.

CDR3 region: CASSAPRPAGPTTTQYNEQFF. The CDR3 bases are TGTGCCAGCAGCGCGCCCCGACCGGCGGGGCCTACCACAACCCAGTACAATGAGCAGTTCTTC. This chain links TRBV9 with TRBJ2-1; TRBD2 is a possible D gene (6 bases). Trimming cost V 3 bases and J 4 bases, with 32 bases left between them. CDR1 and CDR2 (germline): SGDLS, YYNGEE. The CDR3 length is 21 residues.

This clone has just one count. The chain couples TRBV27 to TRBJ2-7; 11 nucleotides match TRBD2. Per germline, CDR1 MNHEY and CDR2 SMNVEV (reference sequence). Trimming at V came to 5 bases and at J to 4 bases, leaving 4 bases not matched to a gene. CDR3 length equals 14 residues. The CDR3 region has the DNA TGTGCCAGCAGTCAGCGGACTAGCGGGTACGAGCAGTACTTC. Translating gives CASSQRTSGYEQYF.